This T cell receptor (beta chain) derives from a study of T cells in Graves' hyperthyroidism and ophthalmopathy. General study findings and limits: Ophthalmopathy stood apart from stable hyperthyroidism in a 13 V-J model.

On this clonotype itself: Antigen: not known.

Uncontrolled infection, other autoimmune disease, pregnancy or lactation excluded patients. RNA transcripts yielded amplified TCR beta CDR3 regions. Initially, a first-round RT-PCR of the TCR CDR3 employed the HTBI primer set. Each CDR3 protein is one row after TCRdb ran MiXCR on the multiplex PCR reads. The profile shows some 490,000 distinct CDR3 sequences, around a fifth of them singletons. The source material was blood. This TCR came from a woman in her seventies with Graves' ophthalmopathy.

CDR3 DNA: TGTGCCTTCTCTCTAGCGCCAACCTACAATGAGCAGTTCTTC. Protein product: CAFSLAPTYNEQFF. The rearrangement links TRBV30 to TRBJ2-1; a possible D gene is TRBD2 (6 bases). Germline-derived CDR1 and CDR2 are GTSNPN and SVGIG (reference sequence). The CDR3 spans 14 residues. V was cut by 7 bases and J by 2 bases, with 15 bases left in between.